A single sample gave rise to the 13 T cell receptor beta chains below, sequenced in a study of chronic HIV infection and antiretroviral therapy. TCRdb ran MiXCR on the 5' RACE reads and lists one entry per CDR3 protein. The repertoire consists of 39,000 or so distinct CDR3 sequences, with more than 8% occurring once and the leading ten covering 2.5% to 3.5%. Sequences were obtained from peripheral blood. Receptor source: an adult who had HIV and had not received antiretroviral therapy, or was an uninfected healthy control (not recorded which).

This clonotype was seen a handful of times. The chain combines TRBV12-3 or TRBV12-4 with TRBJ1-2; TRBD1 aligns across 8 bases. The J segment lost 4 bases and the V segment lost 6 bases, leaving 10 bases of the junction unmatched. The CDR3 has 15 amino acids. The CDR3 loop reads CASSPRQGHSYGYTF. The CDR3, as DNA: TGTGCCAGCAGCCCCCGACAGGGGCACTCCTATGGCTACACCTTC.

This clonotype was detected many times. J is TRBJ2-2 and V is TRBV12-3 or TRBV12-4; 7 positions agree with TRBD1. V shed 4 bases and J 5 bases; nucleotides not matched to a gene: 4. This CDR3 region has 14 residues. In DNA form, the CDR3 reads TGTGCCAGCAGTTCGACAGGGACGACCGGGGAGCTGTTTTTT. Translating gives CASSSTGTTGELFF.

The chain has TRBV6-2 or TRBV6-3 and TRBJ2-5; weak D call: TRBD1 (6 bases). The germline gives CDR1 MNHEY, CDR2 SVGEGT. The V gene lost 8 bases and the J gene lost 0 bases, with 28 bases spanning the gap. This CDR3 region has 19 residues. For the CDR3, the DNA is TGTGCCAGCCGAACCTGGAGGATCCGGGACACCATGTACCAAGAGACCCAGTACTTC. It codes for CASRTWRIRDTMYQETQYF.

This clonotype showed up just a few times. This sequence joins TRBV28 and TRBJ2-1; 9 bases agree with TRBD2. The trim removed 6 bases at V and 3 bases at J, leaving 15 bases unmatched. The germline V gene has CDR1 MDHEN and CDR2 SYDVKM. The CDR3 has 18 residues. CDR3 in amino acids: CASSAWGLAGSYYNEQFF. For the CDR3, the DNA is TGTGCCAGCAGCGCCTGGGGGCTAGCGGGAAGCTACTACAATGAGCAGTTCTTC.

A few counts support this clonotype. In nucleotides, the CDR3 is TGCAGCGTTGAAATTCCTAGCGGGGGCTACGAGCAGTACTTC. It is translated as CSVEIPSGGYEQYF. The gene calls are TRBV29-1 and TRBJ2-7, with 10 positions matching TRBD2. Trimming at V came to 2 bases and at J to 3 bases, leaving 4 bases not matched to a gene. The CDR3 extends over 14 amino acids. Germline loops: CDR1 SQVTM, CDR2 ANQGSEA.

The sample holds many counts of this clonotype. The rearrangement joins TRBV18 to TRBJ2-7; possible D gene TRBD1, 6 bases. Germline V lookup: CDR1 KGHSH, CDR2 LQKENI. This CDR3 has 15 residues. V was pared by 2 bases and J by 3 bases, with 14 bases between. The CDR3 region has the DNA TGTGCCAGCTCACCAAGTGGGGGCGCGGACTACGAGCAGTACTTC. Encoded protein: CASSPSGGADYEQYF.

This clonotype was found a few times. This chain joins TRBV20-1 and TRBJ2-4; either TRBD1 or TRBD2 may fit D (5 bases each). The CDR3 sequence is 15 residues long. Germline-derived CDR1 and CDR2 are DFQATT and SNEGSKA (reference sequence). V was clipped by 1 base and J by 8 bases, with 18 bases between them. The CDR3: CSARVIGTPKDIQYF. The CDR3 DNA follows: TGCAGTGCTAGAGTCATCGGGACCCCTAAGGACATTCAGTACTTC.

This clonotype was found a few times. The chain carries TRBV20-1 and TRBJ1-1, with 7 nucleotides matching TRBD1. From germline, CDR1 is DFQATT and CDR2 SNEGSKA (reference sequence). The J segment lost 4 bases and the V segment lost 3 bases, leaving 5 bases of the junction unmatched. The CDR3 runs to 13 residues. This CDR3 reads CSARRGRFTEAFF. The CDR3 nucleotides are TGCAGTGCTAGGAGGGGGCGTTTCACTGAAGCTTTCTTT.

This clonotype was seen at least ten times. The chain recombines TRBV5-6 with TRBJ1-6; D call uncertain. In germline, CDR1 is SGHDT, CDR2 YYEEEE. The CDR3 spans 12 residues. The V end was cut by 2 bases, the J end by 7 bases, with 4 bases between. CDR3 sequence: CASSFGNSPLHF. The CDR3, as DNA: TGTGCCAGCAGCTTCGGGAATTCACCCCTCCACTTT.

This clonotype turned up a few times. The chain recombines TRBV7-2 with TRBJ1-6; D not certain. CDR3 length: 15 amino acids. V lost 5 bases, J lost 5 bases, and 13 bases lay in between. Germline lookup yields CDR1 SGHTA and CDR2 FQGNSA. CDR3 sequence reads: CASSRRWQDNSPLHF. In DNA, the CDR3 is TGTGCCAGCAGCCGCCGATGGCAAGATAATTCACCCCTCCACTTT.

The sample holds a few counts of this clonotype. The rearrangement uses TRBV11-2 and TRBJ2-5; D remains ambiguous. The CDR3 consists of 14 residues. Germline values: CDR1 SGHAT, CDR2 FQNNGV. V shed 5 bases and J shed 5 bases, with 15 bases lying between them. CDR3 residues: CASSRAMYGETQYF. In DNA, the CDR3 is TGTGCCAGCAGCCGAGCTATGTACGGCGAGACCCAGTACTTC.

This clonotype was observed a handful of times. The chain employs TRBV5-1 and TRBJ2-1; TRBD2 aligns across 8 bases. Germline V gene lookup returns CDR1 SGHRS and CDR2 YFSETQ. V lost 4 bases and J lost 6; bases outside the gene matches: 12. The CDR3 covers 16 residues. As DNA, the CDR3 is TGCGCCAGCAGCCACGGGGGGGGTATGATCCCCAATGAGCAGTTCTTC. It encodes CASSHGGGMIPNEQFF.

Ten or more counts support this clonotype. CDR3 in amino acids: CASSEGSIGLAGGTGELFF. CDR3 DNA: TGTGCCAGCAGTGAAGGCTCCATTGGACTAGCGGGAGGTACCGGGGAGCTGTTTTTT. The chain joins TRBV25-1 to TRBJ2-2; 14 bases map to TRBD2. Germline V gives CDR1 MGHDK, CDR2 SYGVNS. V shed 2 bases, J shed 5 bases, and the junction held 10 bases outside the gene matches. This CDR3 is built from 19 residues.